This TCR beta chain appears in the sequencing data of a study of shared clonotypes between healthy human individuals. Findings and caveats of the study: Sharing of clonotypes among donors was expected to vary with sequencing depth. Sorted-subset sequencing, rarefaction showed, was incomplete despite large depth.

A deep-level run was used for the assay. Method: immunoSEQ multiplex PCR; TCRdb's copy keeps in-frame clones and lacks some. Among about 2 million clones listed, 90% to 95% were seen once. Comment on this clone: Antigen: not known. Other DNA sequences in the sample encode the same CDR3.

This receptor was identified in a man aged 18 to 29 in good health. Sequences were obtained from naive CD4+ T cells sorted from blood. Subset in this sample: CD45RA+ positively selected.

The CDR3 is CASSPDRAETQYF. DNA of the CDR3: TGCGCCAGCAGCCCGGACAGGGCCGAGACCCAGTACTTC. The chain joins TRBV5-1 to TRBJ2-5, with TRBD1 matching 8 bases. The V gene end was trimmed by 4 bases and the J gene end by 5 bases; junction bases not matched to a gene: 4. Germline V gene sequence: CDR1 SGHRS, CDR2 YFSETQ. CDR3 length: 13 amino acids.